These T cell receptor beta chains were read from a single sample in a study of CD8 T cells in Susac syndrome. One entry per CDR3 protein results from TCRdb running MiXCR on the immunoSEQ multiplex PCR reads. The table has about 200,000 distinct CDR3 sequences, roughly 95% seen once; the top ten hold approximately 0.1%. The sequencing input was CD4+ T cells from PBMCs. Every receptor here comes from a human donor with multiple sclerosis. Each CDR3 is given with its conserved first and last residue. The D gene is left open where the match is weak. The size field is filled for only some rows; it gives once, few, many or a size class.

size,V,J,D,DNA,CDR3
-,TRBV20-1,TRBJ1-4,-,TGCAGTGCTAGAAGTTCGGGGGCAGGTGAAAAACTGTTTTTT,CSARSSGAGEKLFF
-,TRBV7-2,TRBJ1-5,-,TGTGCCAGCAGCTTAGGACTGGGTCGTGTCAATCAGCCCCAGCATTTT,CASSLGLGRVNQPQHF
-,TRBV9,TRBJ1-1,TRBD1,TGTGCCAGCAGCGTCTCCTTAGAGGACAGGGCTTTCTTT,CASSVSLEDRAFF
-,TRBV23-1,TRBJ1-1,-,TGCGCCAGCAGTCCGCCTCGCAGGGGAGAAACTGAAGCTTTCTTT,CASSPPRRGETEAFF
-,TRBV7-2,TRBJ2-1,-,TGTGCCAGCAGCTTAGCGCATTTCGTGTCTAATGAGCAGTTCTTC,CASSLAHFVSNEQFF
-,TRBV29-1,TRBJ1-1,-,TGCAGCGTTGAAGATCGAGTCAAGGGCACTGAAGCTTTCTTT,CSVEDRVKGTEAFF
-,TRBV30,TRBJ2-1,-,TGTGCCTGGAGTGTACTTGCAGGAAGCTCCTACAATGAGCAGTTCTTC,CAWSVLAGSSYNEQFF
-,TRBV25-1,TRBJ1-3,-,TGTGCCAGCAGTCCCCGATTGGACACGATCGGAAACACCATATATTTT,CASSPRLDTIGNTIYF
-,TRBV28,TRBJ1-1,-,TGTGCCAGCAGTTTATGGGACAGTAATGCTTTCTTT,CASSLWDSNAFF
-,TRBV6-6,TRBJ2-2,TRBD1,TGTGCCAGCAGTTACCCGGGACAGGGCGTCACCGGGGAGCTGTTTTTT,CASSYPGQGVTGELFF
-,TRBV2,TRBJ2-1,-,TGTGCCAGCAGTGAATTACTCGTCCGGCGACCTGAGCAGTTCTTC,CASSELLVRRPEQFF
-,TRBV29-1,TRBJ1-1,-,TGCAGCGTAGAGGGATCGAACACTGAAGCTTTCTTT,CSVEGSNTEAFF
-,TRBV4-3,TRBJ2-7,TRBD1,TGCGCCAGCAGCCAGCGACAGGGCCCCTACGAGCAGTACTTC,CASSQRQGPYEQYF
once,TRBV5-4,TRBJ1-2,TRBD1,TGTGCCAGCAGCTTTGGACAGGGTAGCGTCGGCTACACCTTC,CASSFGQGSVGYTF
-,TRBV7-2,TRBJ1-1,-,TGTGCCAGCAGCTTAGTGGTGAACACTGAAGCTTTCTTT,CASSLVVNTEAFF
-,TRBV7-8,TRBJ2-3,TRBD2,TGTGCCAGCAGCCCCAAGCGGGGGGCCACAGATACGCAGTATTTT,CASSPKRGATDTQYF
once,TRBV12-3/TRBV12-4,TRBJ2-2,-,TGTGCCAGCAGTCCGAACCCAGGCCTAAACACCGGGGAGCTGTTTTTT,CASSPNPGLNTGELFF
-,TRBV24-1,TRBJ2-2,-,TGTGCCACCAGTGATTCCCCTGGGGGGGGCTCCGGGGAGCTGTTTTTT,CATSDSPGGGSGELFF
-,TRBV9,TRBJ1-6,TRBD1,TGTGCCAGCAGCGTAGAGGGCAGGGGGCGTGAATCACCCCTCCACTTT,CASSVEGRGRESPLHF
-,TRBV11-1,TRBJ1-2,-,TGTGCCAGCAGCTTTGATAACTATGGCTACACCTTC,CASSFDNYGYTF
-,TRBV29-1,TRBJ1-1,TRBD1,TGCAGCGTTGTCCCACTCAGGGGGACTGAAGCTTTCTTT,CSVVPLRGTEAFF
-,TRBV3-1,TRBJ1-5,-,TGTGCCAGCAGCCAATCCATAAGCAATCAGCCCCAGCATTTT,CASSQSISNQPQHF
-,TRBV4-3,TRBJ2-7,-,TGCGCCAGCAGCCAAGAGCCCCCCGGAGCAACCTACGAGCAGTACTTC,CASSQEPPGATYEQYF
-,TRBV7-2,TRBJ2-5,TRBD1,TGTGCCAGCAGCCCTGGGACAGCCATCCAAGAGACCCAGTACTTC,CASSPGTAIQETQYF
-,TRBV2,TRBJ2-7,-,TGTGCCAGCACCGGACAGATACAGCAGTACTTC,CASTGQIQQYF
-,TRBV18,TRBJ1-2,-,TGTGCCAGCTCACCGAACTATGGCTACACCTTC,CASSPNYGYTF
once,TRBV20-1,TRBJ1-1,TRBD1,TGCAGTGCTAGAAAACCCGGGACAGGGAACACTGAAGCTTTCTTT,CSARKPGTGNTEAFF
-,TRBV18,TRBJ1-2,TRBD1,TGTGCCAGCTCACCAGGGGACAGGGGAGGAGTTGGCTACACCTTC,CASSPGDRGGVGYTF
-,TRBV29-1,TRBJ1-1,TRBD1,TGCAGCATGCGGACAGGCTCCGGGCTATTCTCTAGGGCTGAAGCTTTCTTT,CSMRTGSGLFSRAEAFF
-,TRBV9,TRBJ2-5,TRBD1,TGTGCCAGCAGCGCCACAGGGGACCAAGAGACCCAGTACTTC,CASSATGDQETQYF
-,TRBV12-3/TRBV12-4,TRBJ2-3,TRBD1,TGTGCCAGCAGTTTAGCGACAGGGTGGTCAGATACGCAGTATTTT,CASSLATGWSDTQYF
-,TRBV30,TRBJ2-5,TRBD1,TGTGCCTGGAGGGCCCAGGGGGACCAAGAGACCCAGTACTTC,CAWRAQGDQETQYF
-,TRBV30,TRBJ1-5,TRBD1,TGTGCCTGGCTACAGGGGGCGAATCAGCCCCAGCATTTT,CAWLQGANQPQHF
-,TRBV5-1,TRBJ2-3,TRBD2,TGCGCCAGCACCGAACTAGCGGGGGAAGATACGCAGTATTTT,CASTELAGEDTQYF
-,TRBV3-1,TRBJ1-2,-,TGTGCCAGCAGCCAAGATGCCAGGGGAGGCTCTGGCTACACCTTC,CASSQDARGGSGYTF
once,TRBV7-2,TRBJ1-6,TRBD1,TGTGCCAGCAGCCTACTGCTACAGACAGGGTACGGTAATTCACCCCTCCACTTT,CASSLLLQTGYGNSPLHF
-,TRBV29-1,TRBJ1-2,-,TGCAGCGTTGTACAAAACTATGGCTACACCTTC,CSVVQNYGYTF
few,TRBV12-3/TRBV12-4,TRBJ1-2,-,TGTGCCAGCAGCCAGGGGCCGGCGGGTTATGGCTACACCTTC,CASSQGPAGYGYTF
-,TRBV20-1,TRBJ2-7,TRBD1,TGCAGTGCAAGGTTTAATCAGGGGGATAACGCGGCGTACTTC,CSARFNQGDNAAYF
-,TRBV30,TRBJ1-1,-,TGTGCCTGGAGTGTATCGTTAGCGAACACTGAAGCTTTCTTT,CAWSVSLANTEAFF
-,TRBV4-2,TRBJ2-7,-,TGTGCCAGCAGCCAGGATGTCACTCGGGACTTTTCCTACGAGCAGTACTTC,CASSQDVTRDFSYEQYF
-,TRBV12-3/TRBV12-4,TRBJ2-7,TRBD1,TGTGCCAGCAGTTTTTGGACAGGAGCCTTCCACGAGCAGTACTTC,CASSFWTGAFHEQYF
-,TRBV30,TRBJ2-5,-,TGTGCCTGCAGGACAGAAGAGACCCAGTACTTC,CACRTEETQYF
-,TRBV11-2,TRBJ2-2,-,TGTGCCAGCACCTCAGACCCGGAGGGCGGGGAGCTGTTTTTT,CASTSDPEGGELFF
-,TRBV6-1,TRBJ2-1,TRBD1,TGTGCCAGCAGTGATCGGGACAGGGTAGTTTCCAATGAGCAGTTCTTC,CASSDRDRVVSNEQFF
-,TRBV21-1,TRBJ1-1,-,TGTGCCAGCAGGGGACGGACGAACACTGAAGCTTTCTTT,CASRGRTNTEAFF
-,TRBV30,TRBJ2-7,TRBD2,TGTGCCTGGAGTCCTACCTGGGGGGGGTTGGACTACGAGCAGTACTTC,CAWSPTWGGLDYEQYF
-,TRBV2,TRBJ1-1,-,TGTGCCAGATCAAGGGACTCGAACACTGAAGCTTTCTTT,CARSRDSNTEAFF
-,TRBV29-1,TRBJ2-1,TRBD2,TGCAGCGCCCGTCGGGGGACTAGCGGGCTGAGCTCCTACAATGAGCAGTTCTTC,CSARRGTSGLSSYNEQFF
-,TRBV29-1,TRBJ2-1,-,TGCAGCGTTTTCGACAATGAGCAGTTCTTC,CSVFDNEQFF
-,TRBV5-6,TRBJ2-5,-,TGTGCCAGCAGCAGGTCCCCCCGTGAGACCCAGTACTTC,CASSRSPRETQYF
once,TRBV20-1,TRBJ1-5,-,TGCAGTGCTAGGATCTCGGCAGGGTTTGATCAGCCCCAGCATTTT,CSARISAGFDQPQHF
-,TRBV7-3,TRBJ2-5,TRBD2,TGTGCCAGCAGCTTAGGGGCTAGCGGGGGGCAAGAGACCCAGTACTTC,CASSLGASGGQETQYF
-,TRBV5-1,TRBJ2-5,TRBD2,TGCGCCAGCAGTCGGACCGGGACTACACTCCAAGAGACCCAGTACTTC,CASSRTGTTLQETQYF
-,TRBV6-1,TRBJ2-3,-,TGTGCCAGCAGTGAAATGAGGGGGAAGGATACGCAGTATTTT,CASSEMRGKDTQYF
-,TRBV5-6,TRBJ1-2,-,TGTGCCAGCAGTGCTGAAGGGGGTTACTATGGCTACACCTTC,CASSAEGGYYGYTF
-,TRBV7-9,TRBJ1-4,TRBD1,TGTGCCAGCAGCAGGACAGGGTGGGATGAAAAACTGTTTTTT,CASSRTGWDEKLFF
-,TRBV6-6,TRBJ2-1,TRBD2,TGTGCCAGCAGTTACGGGAGCGGGGGGGCACCTGAGCAGTTCTTC,CASSYGSGGAPEQFF
-,TRBV28,TRBJ1-5,TRBD1,TGTGCCAGCAGTTCCGCGACAGGGTCCAATCAGCCCCAGCATTTT,CASSSATGSNQPQHF